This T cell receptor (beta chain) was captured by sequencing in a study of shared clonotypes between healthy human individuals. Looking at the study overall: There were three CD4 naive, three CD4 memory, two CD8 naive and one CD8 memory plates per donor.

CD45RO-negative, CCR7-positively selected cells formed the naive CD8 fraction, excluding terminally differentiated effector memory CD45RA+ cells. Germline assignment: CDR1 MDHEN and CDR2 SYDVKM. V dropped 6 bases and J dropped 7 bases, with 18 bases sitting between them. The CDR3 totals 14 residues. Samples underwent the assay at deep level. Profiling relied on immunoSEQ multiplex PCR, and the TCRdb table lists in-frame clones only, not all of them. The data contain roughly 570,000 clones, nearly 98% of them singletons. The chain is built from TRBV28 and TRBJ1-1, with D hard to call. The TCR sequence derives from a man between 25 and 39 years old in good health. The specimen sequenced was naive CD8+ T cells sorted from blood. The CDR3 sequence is CASSRRTDGLEAFF. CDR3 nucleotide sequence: TGTGCCAGCAGCCGTAGGACGGACGGACTTGAAGCTTTCTTT.